The next 21 T cell receptor beta chains were all read from a single sample in a study of shared clonotypes between healthy human individuals. Clones were read by immunoSEQ multiplex PCR, and TCRdb kept only the in-frame ones, dropping some. The sample has hundreds of thousands of clones, 92% seen once. The naive CD8 population came from CD45RO-negative cells selected for CCR7, without terminally differentiated effector memory CD45RA+ cells. Specimen: naive CD8+ T cells sorted from blood. The receptors originated from a man aged 25-45 years in good health.

This clone has more than one count but fewer than ten. Other DNA variants within this sample encode the same CDR3. The rearrangement uses TRBV5-1 and TRBJ2-1; 16 nucleotides agree with TRBD2. V lost 0 bases, J lost 8 bases, and 2 bases stayed unmatched. This CDR3 has 16 amino acids. The germline V gene encodes CDR1 SGHRS and CDR2 YFSETQ. The CDR3, as DNA: TGCGCCAGCAGCTTGGAGGGACTAGCGGGAGGGTATGAGCAGTTCTTC. Translation: CASSLEGLAGGYEQFF.

The rearrangement joins TRBV10-3 to TRBJ2-3; 7 bases align to TRBD2. Germline CDR1 and CDR2: ENHRY and SYGVKD. This CDR3 region has 15 residues. The V segment lost 6 bases and the J segment 0 bases; nucleotides outside the gene matches: 6. CDR3 nucleotide sequence: TGTGCCATCAGCCTTTGGGGGGGAAGCACAGATACGCAGTATTTT. It translates to CAISLWGGSTDTQYF.

The rearrangement uses TRBV7-9 and TRBJ1-2; no firm D call. Trimming left V 1 base short and J 10 bases short, with 7 bases between. The CDR3 has 11 amino acids. Germline V lookup: CDR1 SEHNR, CDR2 FQNEAQ (reference sequence). CDR3 in DNA: TGTGCCAGCAGCTTAGGGCCCTTCTACACCTTC. This gives the protein CASSLGPFYTF.

CDR3 nucleotides: TGTGCCAGCAGTCCCATTTCTAGCGGGAGGGCCGTGTGGGAGCAGTACTTC. It codes for CASSPISSGRAVWEQYF. J is TRBJ2-7 and V is TRBV5-8, with 12 bases lining up with TRBD2. J lost 7 bases, V lost 5 bases, and 16 bases had no gene match. This CDR3 contains 17 residues. Germline V gene lookup returns CDR1 SGHTS and CDR2 YDEGEE.

The V gene is TRBV18, the J gene TRBJ1-1; 10 positions agree with TRBD1. Germline CDR1 KGHSH, CDR2 LQKENI. J lost 1 base, V lost 1 base, and 3 bases had no gene match. CDR3 length: 16 residues. In DNA, the CDR3 is TGTGCCAGCTCACCACGAGACAGGGGGCCGAACACTGAAGCTTTCTTT. It translates to CASSPRDRGPNTEAFF.

The chain combines TRBV6-5 with TRBJ2-1, with 8 bases matching TRBD2. Unmatched junction bases numbered 7, after V lost 0 bases and J lost 6 bases. Per the germline V gene, CDR1 is MNHEY and CDR2 is SVGAGI. This CDR3 has 16 amino acids. The CDR3 nucleotides are TGTGCCAGCAGTTACTCGAGCGGGAGAGAGGCCAATGAGCAGTTCTTC. It encodes CASSYSSGREANEQFF.

The chain recombines TRBV19 with TRBJ1-1, with 8 nucleotides matching TRBD1. In germline, CDR1 is LNHDA, CDR2 SQIVND (reference sequence). The V gene end was trimmed by 3 bases and the J gene end by 1 base; junction bases not matched to a gene: 7. There are 16 residues in the CDR3. The CDR3 DNA sequence: TGTGCCAGTAGTATGGAGACAGGGGTAAGGAACACTGAAGCTTTCTTT. It specifies CASSMETGVRNTEAFF.

The chain joins TRBV7-2 to TRBJ1-4; unclear D gene. Trimming stripped 5 bases from V and 0 bases from J, with 10 bases between. This CDR3 is 15 amino acids long. CDR1 is SGHTA, CDR2 FQGNSA, per germline. The CDR3 coding sequence is TGTGCCAGCAGCCCCCGAACAGCAACTAATGAAAAACTGTTTTTT. Its translation: CASSPRTATNEKLFF.

The chain links TRBV9 to TRBJ2-1; D perhaps matches TRBD2 (6 bases). In germline, CDR1 is SGDLS, CDR2 YYNGEE. The CDR3 covers 16 residues. Trimming removed 0 bases at V and 4 bases at J, with 14 bases between. CDR3 sequence reads: CASSVVVAVHYNEQFF. DNA for the CDR3: TGTGCCAGCAGCGTAGTGGTAGCGGTCCATTACAATGAGCAGTTCTTC. The whole variable domain, remainder taken from reference TRBV9 and TRBJ2-1, is DSGVTQTPKHLITATGQRVTLRCSPRSGDLSVYWYQQSLDQGLQFLIQYYNGEERAKGNILERFSAQQFPDLHSELNLSSLELGDSALYFCASSVVVAVHYNEQFFGPGTRLTVL.

The chain is built from TRBV15 and TRBJ1-5, with D possibly TRBD1 on 6 matching bases. CDR3 size: 14 residues. Trimming shortened V by 3 bases and J by 5 bases, and 11 bases separated the two germline ends. Per the germline V gene, CDR1 is LNHNV and CDR2 is YYDKDF (reference sequence). The CDR3, as DNA: TGTGCCACCAGCAGCGACAGGTTCCATCAGCCCCAGCATTTT. Its translation: CATSSDRFHQPQHF.

The chain has TRBV9 and TRBJ2-7, with unresolved D. In germline, CDR1 is SGDLS, CDR2 YYNGEE. CDR3 length equals 13 residues. Trimming stripped 0 bases from V and 6 bases from J, with 10 bases between. CDR3 in amino acids: CASSVASSVEQYF. DNA for the CDR3: TGTGCCAGCAGCGTAGCTTCGAGTGTCGAGCAGTACTTC.

The chain uses TRBV9 and TRBJ2-3; D gene unclear. CDR3 length: 14 amino acids. Germline values: CDR1 SGDLS, CDR2 YYNGEE. Deletions cut 0 bases from V and 0 bases from J, with 5 bases between. The CDR3 coding sequence is TGTGCCAGCAGCGTAGATACTAGCACAGATACGCAGTATTTT. This codes for CASSVDTSTDTQYF.

The chain recombines TRBV21-1 with TRBJ1-5. TRBV21-1 is given as a pseudogene. This CDR3 is built from 15 residues. The CDR3 loop reads CASSKDGVSNQPQHF. The CDR3 DNA sequence: TGTGCCAGCAGCAAAGACGGGGTTAGCAATCAGCCCCAGCATTTT.

The genes are TRBV28 and TRBJ1-2; weak D call: TRBD1 (5 bases). Germline CDR1 and CDR2: MDHEN and SYDVKM. CDR3 length equals 16 residues. V lost 6 bases and J lost 8, with 25 bases in between. The CDR3 loop is CASSPGPASTKRGYTF. The CDR3, as DNA: TGTGCCAGCAGCCCGGGACCGGCTAGTACGAAGCGGGGCTACACCTTC.

V is TRBV9 and J is TRBJ2-1; D is perhaps TRBD1 or TRBD2 (8 bases each). Looked up from germline, CDR1 is SGDLS and CDR2 is YYNGEE. CDR3 length equals 13 residues. Trimming left V 7 bases short and J 7 bases short, with 15 bases between. Here the CDR3 reads CASSGGGRNEQFF. The CDR3, as DNA: TGTGCCAGCTCAGGGGGCGGGAGGAATGAGCAGTTCTTC.

The chain recombines TRBV9 with TRBJ2-1; possible D gene TRBD2, 6 bases. The V and J ends lost 3 bases and 4 bases respectively, with 11 bases between them. The CDR3 spans 14 residues. CDR1 and CDR2 (germline): SGDLS, YYNGEE. The CDR3 region has the DNA TGTGCCAGCAGCGACGGGACTTCTTACAATGAGCAGTTCTTC. Translating gives CASSDGTSYNEQFF.

This clone was observed a single time. The chain combines TRBV7-6 with TRBJ2-3; unclear D gene. CDR1 is SGHVS and CDR2 is FNYEAQ in the germline V gene. This CDR3 comprises 15 residues. V lost 2 bases, J lost 1 base, and 10 bases lay in between. CDR3 DNA: TGTGCCAGCAGCTTAAGGGTGGGTGGCACAGATACGCAGTATTTT. Protein sequence: CASSLRVGGTDTQYF.

The rearrangement links TRBV6-6 to TRBJ2-1, with D possibly TRBD2 on 6 matching bases. The germline gives CDR1 MNHNY, CDR2 SVGAGI (reference sequence). The CDR3 runs 16 residues. Trimming took off 2 bases at V and 8 bases at J, with 19 bases between the two ends. This CDR3 reads CASSYEPSGPPHEQFF. The CDR3 bases are TGTGCCAGCAGTTACGAGCCCAGCGGGCCCCCCCATGAGCAGTTCTTC.

The chain uses TRBV11-2 and TRBJ2-1; D gene ambiguous. CDR3 length equals 13 residues. Germline V gives CDR1 SGHAT, CDR2 FQNNGV. V was clipped by 4 bases and J by 8 bases, with 12 bases between them. DNA of the CDR3: TGTGCCAGCAGCTCCGGTAGCCCCTATGAGCAGTTCTTC. This sequence encodes CASSSGSPYEQFF.

V and J are TRBV27 and TRBJ1-2; 7 bases align to TRBD1. The J segment lost 8 bases and the V segment lost 3 bases, leaving 6 bases of the junction unmatched. Germline values: CDR1 MNHEY, CDR2 SMNVEV (reference sequence). The CDR3 loop spans 13 amino acids. CDR3 amino acids: CASSFPGQAGYTF. CDR3 nucleotide sequence: TGTGCCAGCAGTTTTCCAGGACAGGCCGGCTACACCTTC.

The V and J genes are TRBV29-1 and TRBJ2-1, with 9 bases identical to TRBD2. The CDR3 covers 14 residues. CDR1 SQVTM and CDR2 ANQGSEA come from the germline V gene. V lost 3 bases to trimming and J lost 8 bases; unmatched junction nucleotides: 8. CDR3 nucleotide sequence: TGCAGCGTTGACCCTAGCGGGACGGGCGATGAGCAGTTCTTC. It translates to CSVDPSGTGDEQFF.